One T cell receptor beta chain is described in this entry. This clonotype was found many times. Its antigen specificity is not known. No much larger clone is present one base from it, and per-base qualities are unavailable. In the paper's terms, the time point label means: patch test 1, 2 weeks after DPC sensitization. The treatment or condition label corresponds to: therapeutic diphenylcyclopropenone sensitization with weekly scalp DPC. Total RNA was extracted from unfractionated whole blood that had been collected in Tempus Blood RNA tubes. Blood at each patch-test visit was drawn before the patch test was applied. Patients were eligible if aged 18 to 70, diagnosed with alopecia and judged suitable for DPC therapy, and pregnant patients were excluded. The data belong to a study of human T cells and chemical hapten exposure (TCRdb year 2021). Regarding the study in general: For sensitization, 2% DPC in acetone was applied to a roughly 2 cm by roughly 2 cm area of upper inner arm skin. Most of the patients in the cohort were female, and the cohort covered alopecia areata with under or over 50% scalp involvement, alopecia totalis and alopecia universalis. Blood was sampled from patients pre-sensitization (week 0) and at 2, 6 and about 24 weeks after DPC sensitization. Patch testing was performed on the upper back with Finn chambers containing 0.01% DPC, and the patch tests were scored after 6 days according to International Contact Dermatitis Research Group standards. Throughout the approximately 24-week study period, patients were also given weekly therapeutic DPC doses on the scalp. Blood for TCR sequencing was provided by twenty-nine alopecia patients at one to four time points (pre-sensitization, 2, 6 and 24 weeks). The study tracked peripheral blood TCR repertoire changes in vivo during primary and secondary sensitization to the hapten diphenylcyclopropenone (DPC) in alopecia patients. From each blood RNA sample, both TCR alpha and TCR beta chains were sequenced. Libraries were pooled for sequencing, and per-sample TCR yields varied mainly because of small differences in library volumes within the pool. The paper's findings and limits, for the study overall: DPC sensitization did not change the number of TCRs with a frequency above 1 in 1000, and there was no evidence of changes in global repertoire structure. Compared with pre-sensitization or healthy control sets, expanded TCRs formed significantly more large CDR3 similarity clusters, which is consistent with antigen-driven responses. Patch test score was positively correlated with the number of PT1 expanded TCRs, with significance at thresholds 8, 16 and 32 but not at 4. After repeated subsampling, the strength of the expansion versus patch-test correlation and the threshold at which it became significant changed. Because all patients had alopecia, a presumed autoimmune disease, the immune response of the patients might differ from that of healthy individuals.

Libraries were made using RACE. Sequencing took place on a NextSeq 500. Library preparation attached unique molecular identifiers to individual cDNA molecules for quantitative, reproducible TCR counting. The study's own analysis went as follows. A median of roughly 99,000 TCRs per sample was observed, with a range of roughly 20,000 to 700,000. V, J and CDR3 annotation of the TCR reads was performed with the Decombinator software suite. Every sample was subsampled to the same number of TCRs (28,000) for the PS versus PT1 abundance plots. Expanded TCRs were defined as absent before sensitization and observed at least eight times at the 2-week time point. TCRdb applied fastp at Q25 and MiXCR to the public reads, then kept only in-frame beta chains. Merged by CDR3 protein, the rows form single entries marked with the most common genes and DNA. What appears here as the V and J calls and clone size reflects TCRdb's work, not the paper's. The sample data list approximately 52,000 distinct CDR3 sequences, and approximately 11% of these were observed just once. The top ten clones comprise about 2% of the sample.

The sequences come from whole blood, collected in connection with sensitization to the hapten diphenylcyclopropenone (DPC). The sequence came from a woman aged 40 to 50 with alopecia areata. Some clones in this sample may be carry-over from other donors' samples.

The CDR3 has the sequence CASSSGIVVDTQYF. The nucleotide sequence reads TGTGCCAGCAGCTCCGGGATTGTGGTGGATACGCAGTATTTT. The rearranged chain carries TRBV7-3 and TRBJ2-3, with TRBD2 tentatively as D gene (5 bases match). The CDR3 spans 14 residues, from the cysteine through the phenylalanine. The read is trimmed to its CDR3 DNA, 42 bases read in frame from base 1. Trimming at the junction amounts to 4 bases on V and 6 bases on J, and the germline ends lie 14 bases apart. CDR1 and CDR2 (SGHTA, FQGTGA) derive from the germline V gene.